The 28 T cell receptor beta chains below all came from one sample that was sequenced in a study of identical twins. TCRdb reprocessed the 5' RACE reads via MiXCR and lists one record per CDR3 protein. The sample lists around 470,000 distinct CDR3 sequences, 13% to 15% seen once, with roughly 0.5% in the top ten. These same records also appear under a second study, on yellow fever vaccine responses in identical twins.

The sequenced sample was CD4+ T cells sorted from blood. The receptors originated from a woman aged 18-29 years in good health.

The chain uses TRBV6-2 or TRBV6-3 and TRBJ2-1, with D hard to call. Germline V gives CDR1 MNHEY, CDR2 SVGEGT. V lost 0 bases, J lost 6 bases, and 12 bases lay in between. This CDR3 region has 15 residues. The DNA for the CDR3 is TGTGCCAGCAGTTACTCGAGTTGGGTGGGCAATGAGCAGTTCTTC. This codes for CASSYSSWVGNEQFF.

The chain is built from TRBV5-6 and TRBJ2-1; 7 nucleotides match TRBD2. J gave up 2 bases and V 3 bases, and 8 bases lay outside the gene matches. Germline CDR1 reads SGHDT; CDR2 reads YYEEEE. CDR3 length: 16 residues. The CDR3 coding sequence is TGTGCCAGCAGCTACCTAAGCGGGGCCGCCTACAATGAGCAGTTCTTC. Its protein is CASSYLSGAAYNEQFF.

The gene calls are TRBV6-1 and TRBJ2-3, with a tentative D call TRBD2 (6 bases). Trimming removed 6 bases at V and 0 bases at J, with 13 bases between. Germline V gene lookup returns CDR1 MNHNS and CDR2 SASEGT. The length of the CDR3 is 15 residues. The CDR3 loop reads CASSMGRGSTDTQYF. The DNA of the CDR3 is TGTGCCAGCAGCATGGGGCGGGGTAGCACAGATACGCAGTATTTT.

This clonotype was seen once. The CDR3 region has the DNA TGCAGTGCACCGCATAACAGGGTTGAGGATTCACCCCTCCACTTT. Residues: CSAPHNRVEDSPLHF. J is TRBJ1-6 and V is TRBV20-1; D may be TRBD1 (6 bases). The CDR3 has 15 amino acids. Per germline, CDR1 DFQATT and CDR2 SNEGSKA (reference sequence). V dropped 6 bases and J dropped 8 bases, with 20 bases sitting between them.

This rearrangement joins TRBV7-2 to TRBJ2-7; D remains ambiguous. There are 15 residues in the CDR3. Germline V gene data show CDR1 as SGHTA and CDR2 as FQGNSA. V shed 1 base and J shed 1 base, with 11 bases lying between them. In nucleotides, the CDR3 is TGTGCCAGCAGCTTAGGACGACGCGATTCCTACGAGCAGTACTTC. Translation gives CASSLGRRDSYEQYF.

The rearrangement uses TRBV27 and TRBJ2-6; D possibly corresponds to TRBD2 (5 bases). Germline CDR1 reads MNHEY; CDR2 reads SMNVEV (reference sequence). The CDR3 extends over 17 amino acids. V was clipped by 3 bases and J by 1 base, with 13 bases between them. The CDR3 here is CASSFEAGHSGANVLTF. As DNA, the CDR3 is TGTGCCAGCAGTTTTGAGGCGGGCCATTCTGGGGCCAACGTCCTGACTTTC.

The chain has TRBV5-1 and TRBJ2-2; D ambiguous. The CDR3 spans 15 residues. Trimming cost V 0 bases and J 2 bases, with 8 bases left between them. Germline loops: CDR1 SGHRS, CDR2 YFSETQ. The DNA of the CDR3 is TGCGCCAGCAGCTTGGCGCCGGTAAACACCGGGGAGCTGTTTTTT. As protein: CASSLAPVNTGELFF.

In DNA form, the CDR3 reads TGTGCCAGCAGCTTGGCTTGGCAGACCTACGAGCAGTACTTC. It encodes CASSLAWQTYEQYF. The chain combines TRBV5-6 with TRBJ2-7; D gene unclear. The CDR3 extends over 14 amino acids. Per germline, CDR1 SGHDT and CDR2 YYEEEE. V lost 0 bases and J 2 bases, leaving 9 bases between the germline ends.

The chain recombines TRBV10-3 with TRBJ2-7, with TRBD1 matching 8 bases. CDR1 ENHRY and CDR2 SYGVKD come from the germline V gene. The CDR3 covers 14 residues. Unmatched junction bases numbered 3, after V lost 3 bases and J lost 2 bases. The CDR3 here is CAISDRGQTYEQYF. As DNA, the CDR3 is TGTGCCATCAGTGACAGGGGGCAAACCTACGAGCAGTACTTC.

The table lists this clonotype with many counts. The genes are TRBV12-3 or TRBV12-4 and TRBJ2-5; TRBD1 aligns across 9 bases. The V gene end was trimmed by 6 bases and the J gene end by 0 bases; junction bases not matched to a gene: 5. The CDR3 loop spans 15 amino acids. CDR3 coding DNA: TGTGCCAGCAGGCCGGGACAGGGTAACCAAGAGACCCAGTACTTC. It translates to CASRPGQGNQETQYF.

This chain joins TRBV7-8 and TRBJ2-5; 10 bases map to TRBD2. Germline V gives CDR1 SGHVS, CDR2 FQNEAQ. The CDR3 runs to 14 residues. V was clipped by 6 bases and J by 5 bases; unmatched bases: 6. The CDR3 is CASSVSGGAETQYF. The DNA of the CDR3 is TGTGCCAGCAGTGTGAGCGGGGGGGCGGAGACCCAGTACTTC.

The chain joins TRBV15 to TRBJ2-3, with a possible D match to TRBD2 (6 bases). V was pared by 5 bases and J by 0 bases, with 21 bases between. The CDR3 is 18 residues long. Per germline, CDR1 LNHNV and CDR2 YYDKDF (reference sequence). DNA for the CDR3: TGTGCCACCAGCTCAAAGAGGGTAGCGGAGGGTAGCACAGATACGCAGTATTTT. It yields the protein CATSSKRVAEGSTDTQYF.

The sample holds a few counts of this clonotype. The gene calls are TRBV28 and TRBJ2-7; 9 nucleotides align to TRBD2. The length of the CDR3 is 17 residues. CDR1 MDHEN and CDR2 SYDVKM come from the germline V gene. V was clipped by 3 bases and J by 3 bases; unmatched bases: 12. CDR3 protein: CASSFRHLTSGNYEQYF. CDR3 nucleotides: TGTGCCAGCAGTTTCCGCCATTTGACTAGCGGAAACTACGAGCAGTACTTC.

The genes are TRBV10-1 and TRBJ2-1; tentative D call: TRBD2 (5 bases). The CDR3 runs to 12 residues. CDR1 WNHNN and CDR2 SYGVQD come from the germline V gene (reference sequence). The V and J ends lost 7 bases and 5 bases respectively, with 9 bases between them. The chain's CDR3 is CASTSGDNEQFF. Written as DNA, the CDR3 is TGCGCCAGCACCTCCGGGGACAATGAGCAGTTCTTC.

This clonotype was counted between two and nine times. The chain combines TRBV20-1 with TRBJ2-2; D is unclear. Germline CDR1 DFQATT, CDR2 SNEGSKA (reference sequence). This CDR3 is 16 amino acids long. The V end was cut by 5 bases, the J end by 0 bases, with 16 bases between. DNA of the CDR3: TGCAGTGCTGCGGTCTTGAGTGCGGCGAACACCGGGGAGCTGTTTTTT. This codes for CSAAVLSAANTGELFF.

The rearrangement uses TRBV14 and TRBJ2-3; D gene unclear. The CDR3 extends over 15 amino acids. The V and J ends lost 2 bases and 2 bases respectively, with 11 bases between them. The germline V gene encodes CDR1 SGHDN and CDR2 FVKESK. The CDR3 DNA reads as TGTGCCAGCAGCCAATGGGAACACACCACAGATACGCAGTATTTT. Protein: CASSQWEHTTDTQYF.

This clonotype appeared a few times. The CDR3 here is CASSQVNSLIHEQYF. CDR3 DNA: TGTGCCAGCAGCCAAGTGAACTCTCTGATTCACGAGCAGTACTTC. V usage is TRBV3-1 and J usage is TRBJ2-7; D not resolved. CDR1 LGHDT and CDR2 YNNKEL come from the germline V gene (reference sequence). CDR3 length: 15 amino acids. V dropped 1 base and J dropped 5 bases, with 15 bases sitting between them.

J is TRBJ2-1 and V is TRBV13; tentatively, D is TRBD1 (5 bases). The CDR3 is 15 amino acids. Deletions cut 6 bases from V and 6 bases from J, with 18 bases between. The germline V gene has CDR1 PRHDT and CDR2 FYEKMQ (reference sequence). CDR3 region: CASRPTVSPFNEQFF. The CDR3 bases are TGTGCCAGCAGACCGACAGTTTCTCCGTTCAATGAGCAGTTCTTC.

This chain links TRBV7-6 with TRBJ2-3; 9 bases match TRBD1. Germline assignment: CDR1 SGHVS and CDR2 FNYEAQ. J was trimmed by 3 bases and V by 4 bases; bases with no gene match: 5. The CDR3 spans 15 residues. The CDR3 DNA follows: TGTGCCAGCAGCTCCGGGACAGGGTTGACAGATACGCAGTATTTT. Translated, it gives CASSSGTGLTDTQYF.

This clonotype has more than one count but fewer than ten. The V gene is TRBV20-1, the J gene TRBJ2-3, with 7 bases aligning to TRBD2. The ends lost 3 bases at V and 2 bases at J; junction bases unmatched: 2. This CDR3 is 13 amino acids long. Per germline, CDR1 DFQATT and CDR2 SNEGSKA (reference sequence). The CDR3 coding sequence is TGCAGTGCTAGGACTAGCCCCACAGATACGCAGTATTTT. It codes for CSARTSPTDTQYF.

This clonotype has more than one count but fewer than ten. CDR3 sequence: CASSSTASEQYF. CDR3 bases: TGTGCCAGCAGTTCTACAGCCTCCGAGCAGTACTTC. The chain employs TRBV28 and TRBJ2-7; no clear D. In germline, CDR1 is MDHEN, CDR2 SYDVKM. The CDR3 length is 12 residues. The V and J ends lost 4 bases and 6 bases respectively, with 10 bases between them.

V usage is TRBV12-3 or TRBV12-4 and J usage is TRBJ2-5, with a possible D match to TRBD2 (6 bases). CDR3 length: 15 amino acids. The V and J ends lost 2 bases and 5 bases respectively, with 15 bases between them. In nucleotides, the CDR3 is TGTGCCAGCAGTTTAAGGTCGGGAGAGGGGGAGACCCAGTACTTC. It yields the protein CASSLRSGEGETQYF.

The CDR3 bases are TGTGCCAGCAGCACAACAGGGGCGGCCAATGAGCAGTTCTTC. Its protein is CASSTTGAANEQFF. This chain links TRBV7-2 with TRBJ2-1, with 7 bases fitting TRBD1. CDR1 is SGHTA, CDR2 FQGNSA, per germline. CDR3 length: 14 residues. V dropped 5 bases and J dropped 6; count of bases not matched to a gene: 7.

This chain joins TRBV7-9 and TRBJ2-7; the D gene is possibly TRBD2 (6 bases). The germline CDR1 and CDR2 sequences are SEHNR and FQNEAQ (reference sequence). This CDR3 contains 16 residues. V lost 2 bases and J 0 bases, leaving 14 bases between the germline ends. CDR3 sequence reads: CASSLSSGSFSYEQYF. CDR3 coding DNA: TGTGCCAGCAGCTTATCATCCGGGAGTTTCTCCTACGAGCAGTACTTC.

This chain links TRBV12-3 or TRBV12-4 with TRBJ2-7; 7 bases fit TRBD2. The CDR3 sequence is 13 residues long. Trimming removed 3 bases from V and 6 bases from J; junction bases left unmatched: 5. The CDR3, as DNA: TGTGCCAGCAGTTTTTCGGGAGGTGGCGAGCAGTACTTC. Protein product: CASSFSGGGEQYF.

The rearrangement links TRBV19 to TRBJ2-3; D gene ambiguous. CDR3 length: 17 amino acids. V dropped 2 bases and J dropped 6 bases, with 21 bases sitting between them. The germline gives CDR1 LNHDA, CDR2 SQIVND (reference sequence). This chain's CDR3 is CASSISSGPRVKDTQYF. The CDR3 nucleotides read TGTGCCAGTAGTATATCTTCCGGGCCTCGGGTTAAGGATACGCAGTATTTT. The full variable domain, in which reference TRBV19 and TRBJ2-3 provide the parts outside the CDR3, is DGGITQSPKYLFRKEGQNVTLSCEQNLNHDAMYWYRQDPGQGLRLIYYSQIVNDFQKGDIAEGYSVSREKKESFPLTVTSAQKNPTAFYLCASSISSGPRVKDTQYFGPGTRLTVL.

This clonotype turned up a few times. V usage is TRBV24-1 and J usage is TRBJ1-5; no clear D gene. Germline V gene lookup returns CDR1 KGHDR and CDR2 SFDVKD. This CDR3 is 15 amino acids long. V was cut by 4 bases and J by 2 bases, with 11 bases left in between. In nucleotides, the CDR3 is TGTGCCACCAGTGAAGCCGGGGAAGGCAATCAGCCCCAGCATTTT. Translated: CATSEAGEGNQPQHF.

J is TRBJ2-1 and V is TRBV28; D is ambiguous. Per the germline V gene, CDR1 is MDHEN and CDR2 is SYDVKM. The V gene lost 7 bases and the J gene lost 4 bases, with 2 bases spanning the gap. The CDR3 contains 10 residues. The CDR3 DNA is TGTGCCAGCAAATACAATGAGCAGTTCTTC. Translated: CASKYNEQFF.